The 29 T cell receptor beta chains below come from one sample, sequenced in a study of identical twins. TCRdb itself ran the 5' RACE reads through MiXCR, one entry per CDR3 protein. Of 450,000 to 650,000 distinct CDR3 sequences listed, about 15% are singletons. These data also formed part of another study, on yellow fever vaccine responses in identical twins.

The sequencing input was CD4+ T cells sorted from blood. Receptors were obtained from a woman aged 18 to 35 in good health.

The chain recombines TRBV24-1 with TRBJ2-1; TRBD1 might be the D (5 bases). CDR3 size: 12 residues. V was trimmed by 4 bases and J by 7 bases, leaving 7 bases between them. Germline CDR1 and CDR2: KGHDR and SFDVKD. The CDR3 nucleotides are TGTGCCACCAGTGACCACAGGAATGAGCAGTTCTTC. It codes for CATSDHRNEQFF.

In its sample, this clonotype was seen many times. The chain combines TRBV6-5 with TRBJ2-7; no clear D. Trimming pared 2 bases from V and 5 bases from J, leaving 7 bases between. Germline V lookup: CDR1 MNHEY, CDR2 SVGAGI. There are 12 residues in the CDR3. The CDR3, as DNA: TGTGCCAGCAGTTACAAGGGTGACGAGCAGTACTTC. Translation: CASSYKGDEQYF.

The chain's CDR3 is CASSEGSSYNSPLHF. The CDR3 DNA reads as TGTGCCAGCAGCGAGGGGAGCTCCTATAATTCACCCCTCCACTTT. The J gene is TRBJ1-6, the V gene TRBV12-3 or TRBV12-4, with D possibly TRBD1 on 5 matching bases. Trimming stripped 6 bases from V and 0 bases from J, with 9 bases between. The CDR3 is 15 residues long.

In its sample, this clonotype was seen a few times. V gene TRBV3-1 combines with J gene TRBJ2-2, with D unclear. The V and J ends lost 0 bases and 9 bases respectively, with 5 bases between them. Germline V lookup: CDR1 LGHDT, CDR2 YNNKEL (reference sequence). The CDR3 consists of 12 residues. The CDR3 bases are TGTGCCAGCAGCCAAGATCTCCGGGAGCTGTTTTTT. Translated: CASSQDLRELFF. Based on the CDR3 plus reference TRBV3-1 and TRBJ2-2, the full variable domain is DTAVSQTPKYLVTQMGNDKSIKCEQNLGHDTMYWYKQDSKKFLKIMFSYNNKELIINETVPNRFSPKSPDKAHLNLHINSLELGDSAVYFCASSQDLRELFFGEGSRLTVL.

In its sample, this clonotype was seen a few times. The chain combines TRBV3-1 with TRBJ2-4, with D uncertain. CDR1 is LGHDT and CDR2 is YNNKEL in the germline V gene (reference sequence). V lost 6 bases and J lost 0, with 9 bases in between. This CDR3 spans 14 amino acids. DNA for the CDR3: TGTGCCAGCAGTTCCACGCTAGCCAAAAACATTCAGTACTTC. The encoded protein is CASSSTLAKNIQYF.

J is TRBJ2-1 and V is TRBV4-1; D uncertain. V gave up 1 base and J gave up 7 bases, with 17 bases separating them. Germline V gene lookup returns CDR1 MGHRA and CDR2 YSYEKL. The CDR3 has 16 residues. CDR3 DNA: TGCGCCAGCAGCCAAGCCCACGTCTCGCGCCGTAATGAGCAGTTCTTC. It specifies CASSQAHVSRRNEQFF.

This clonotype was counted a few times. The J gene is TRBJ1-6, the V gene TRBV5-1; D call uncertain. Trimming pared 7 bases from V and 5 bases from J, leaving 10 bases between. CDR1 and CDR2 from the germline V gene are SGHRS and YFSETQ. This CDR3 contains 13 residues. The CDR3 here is CASGPADNSPLHF. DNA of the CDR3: TGCGCCAGCGGCCCCGCAGATAATTCACCCCTCCACTTT.

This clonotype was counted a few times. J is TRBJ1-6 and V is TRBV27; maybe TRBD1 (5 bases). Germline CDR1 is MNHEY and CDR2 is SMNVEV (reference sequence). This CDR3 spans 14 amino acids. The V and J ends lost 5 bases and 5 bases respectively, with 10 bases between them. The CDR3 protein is CASSESTDNSPLHF. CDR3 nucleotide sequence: TGTGCCAGCAGTGAATCGACAGATAATTCACCCCTCCACTTT.

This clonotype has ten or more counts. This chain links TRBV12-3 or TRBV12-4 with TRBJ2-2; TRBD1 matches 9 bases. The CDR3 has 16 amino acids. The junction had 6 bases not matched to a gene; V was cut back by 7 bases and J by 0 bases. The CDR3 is CASTPGQGANTGELFF. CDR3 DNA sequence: TGTGCCAGCACTCCGGGACAGGGCGCGAACACCGGGGAGCTGTTTTTT.

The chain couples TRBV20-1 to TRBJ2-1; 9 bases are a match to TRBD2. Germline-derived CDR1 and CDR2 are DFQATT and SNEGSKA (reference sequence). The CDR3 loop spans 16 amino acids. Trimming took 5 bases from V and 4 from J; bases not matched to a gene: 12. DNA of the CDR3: TGCAGTGCTCCCCGTCCCGGGACTAGCTGGTACAATGAGCAGTTCTTC. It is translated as CSAPRPGTSWYNEQFF.

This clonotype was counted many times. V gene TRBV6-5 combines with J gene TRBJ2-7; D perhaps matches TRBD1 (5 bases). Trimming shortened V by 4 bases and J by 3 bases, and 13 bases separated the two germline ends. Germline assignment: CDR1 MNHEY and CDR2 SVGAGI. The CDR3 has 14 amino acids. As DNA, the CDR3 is TGTGCCAGCAGTTCATCCCAGGGCTTCTACGAGCAGTACTTC. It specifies CASSSSQGFYEQYF.

The DNA of the CDR3 is TGCAGCGTTGTTATCTCTAGCGGAGTTCTCACAGATACGCAGTATTTT. Protein product: CSVVISSGVLTDTQYF. This chain links TRBV29-1 with TRBJ2-3; 7 positions agree with TRBD2. Germline V lookup: CDR1 SQVTM, CDR2 ANQGSEA. The J segment lost 2 bases and the V segment lost 4 bases, leaving 12 bases of the junction unmatched. The CDR3 is 16 residues long.

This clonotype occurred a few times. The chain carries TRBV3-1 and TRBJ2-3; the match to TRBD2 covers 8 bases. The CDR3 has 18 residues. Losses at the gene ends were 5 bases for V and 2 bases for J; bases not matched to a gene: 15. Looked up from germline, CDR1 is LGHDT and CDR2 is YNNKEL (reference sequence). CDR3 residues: CASSGEDLGLAATDTQYF. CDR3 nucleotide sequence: TGTGCCAGCAGCGGGGAAGATCTAGGACTAGCCGCCACAGATACGCAGTATTTT.

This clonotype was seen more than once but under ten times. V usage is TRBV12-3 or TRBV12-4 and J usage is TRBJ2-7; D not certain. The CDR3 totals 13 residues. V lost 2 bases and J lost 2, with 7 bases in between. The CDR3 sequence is CASSLKGTYEQYF. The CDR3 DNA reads TGTGCCAGCAGTTTAAAGGGCACCTACGAGCAGTACTTC.

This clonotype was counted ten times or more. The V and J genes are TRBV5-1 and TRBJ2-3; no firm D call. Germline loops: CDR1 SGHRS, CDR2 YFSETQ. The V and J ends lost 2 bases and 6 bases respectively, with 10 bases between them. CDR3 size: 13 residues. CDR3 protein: CASSFSIFDTQYF. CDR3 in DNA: TGCGCCAGCAGCTTCTCCATATTCGATACGCAGTATTTT.

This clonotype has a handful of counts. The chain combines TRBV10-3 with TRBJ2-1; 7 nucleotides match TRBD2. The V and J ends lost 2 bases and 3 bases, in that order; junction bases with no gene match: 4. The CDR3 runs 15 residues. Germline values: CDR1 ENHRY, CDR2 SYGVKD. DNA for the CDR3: TGTGCCATCAGTGAGGGCCCTAGCGGCTACAATGAGCAGTTCTTC. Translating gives CAISEGPSGYNEQFF.

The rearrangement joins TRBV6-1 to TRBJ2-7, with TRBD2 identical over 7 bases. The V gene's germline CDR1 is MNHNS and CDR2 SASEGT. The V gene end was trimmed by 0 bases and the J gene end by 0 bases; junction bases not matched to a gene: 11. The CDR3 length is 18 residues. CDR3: CASSEARRGGLPSYEQYV. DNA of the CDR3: TGTGCCAGCAGTGAAGCGCGTCGCGGGGGACTTCCCTCCTACGAGCAGTACGTC.

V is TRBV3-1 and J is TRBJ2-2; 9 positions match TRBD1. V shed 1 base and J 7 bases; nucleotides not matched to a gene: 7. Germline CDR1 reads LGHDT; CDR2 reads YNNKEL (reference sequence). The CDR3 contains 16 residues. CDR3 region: CASSQVRTGVFGELFF. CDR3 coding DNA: TGTGCCAGCAGCCAAGTTCGGACAGGGGTATTCGGGGAGCTGTTTTTT.

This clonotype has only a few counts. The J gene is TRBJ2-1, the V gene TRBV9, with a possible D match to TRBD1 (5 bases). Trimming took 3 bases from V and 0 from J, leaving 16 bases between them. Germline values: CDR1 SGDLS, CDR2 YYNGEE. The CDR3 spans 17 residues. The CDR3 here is CASSARQPRSSYNEQFF. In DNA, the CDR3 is TGTGCCAGCAGCGCAAGACAGCCTAGGAGCTCCTACAATGAGCAGTTCTTC. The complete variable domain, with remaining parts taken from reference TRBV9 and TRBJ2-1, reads DSGVTQTPKHLITATGQRVTLRCSPRSGDLSVYWYQQSLDQGLQFLIQYYNGEERAKGNILERFSAQQFPDLHSELNLSSLELGDSALYFCASSARQPRSSYNEQFFGPGTRLTVL.

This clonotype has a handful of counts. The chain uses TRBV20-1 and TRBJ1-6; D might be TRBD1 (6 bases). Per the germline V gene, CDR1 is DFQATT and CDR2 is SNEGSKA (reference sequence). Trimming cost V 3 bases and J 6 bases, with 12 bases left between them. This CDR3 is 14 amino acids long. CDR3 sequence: CSASLGRGNSPLHF. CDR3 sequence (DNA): TGCAGTGCTAGCCTTGGCAGGGGTAATTCACCCCTCCACTTT.

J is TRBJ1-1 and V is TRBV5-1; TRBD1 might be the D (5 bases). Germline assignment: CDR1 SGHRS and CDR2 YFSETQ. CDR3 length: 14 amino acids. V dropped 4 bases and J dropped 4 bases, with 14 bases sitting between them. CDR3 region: CASSLGDGSTEAFF. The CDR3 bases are TGCGCCAGCAGCCTCGGGGACGGGAGCACTGAAGCTTTCTTT.

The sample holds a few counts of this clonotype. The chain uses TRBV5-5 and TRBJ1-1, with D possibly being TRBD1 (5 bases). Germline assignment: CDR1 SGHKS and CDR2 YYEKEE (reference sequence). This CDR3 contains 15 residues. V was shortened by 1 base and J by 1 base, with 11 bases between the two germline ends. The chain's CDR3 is CASSLITGRNTEAFF. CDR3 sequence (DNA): TGTGCCAGCAGCTTGATAACAGGTCGGAACACTGAAGCTTTCTTT.

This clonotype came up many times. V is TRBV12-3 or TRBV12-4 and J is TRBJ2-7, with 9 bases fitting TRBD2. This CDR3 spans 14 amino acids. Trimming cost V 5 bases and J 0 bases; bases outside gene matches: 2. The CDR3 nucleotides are TGTGCCAGCAGTCGGACTAGCGCCTCCTACGAGCAGTACTTC. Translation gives CASSRTSASYEQYF.

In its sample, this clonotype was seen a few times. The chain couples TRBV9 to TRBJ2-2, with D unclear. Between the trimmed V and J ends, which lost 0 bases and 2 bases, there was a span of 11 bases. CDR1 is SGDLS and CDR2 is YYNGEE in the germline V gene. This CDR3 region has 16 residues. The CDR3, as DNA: TGTGCCAGCAGCGTAGAAATCCCAAAAAACACCGGGGAGCTGTTTTTT. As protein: CASSVEIPKNTGELFF.

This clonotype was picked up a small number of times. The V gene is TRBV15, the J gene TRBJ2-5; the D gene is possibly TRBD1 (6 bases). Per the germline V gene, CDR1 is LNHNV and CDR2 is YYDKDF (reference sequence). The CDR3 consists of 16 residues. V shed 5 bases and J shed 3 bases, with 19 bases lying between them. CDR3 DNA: TGTGCCACCAGCGGCAACACAGGGTTCCTTAAAGAGACCCAGTACTTC. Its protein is CATSGNTGFLKETQYF.

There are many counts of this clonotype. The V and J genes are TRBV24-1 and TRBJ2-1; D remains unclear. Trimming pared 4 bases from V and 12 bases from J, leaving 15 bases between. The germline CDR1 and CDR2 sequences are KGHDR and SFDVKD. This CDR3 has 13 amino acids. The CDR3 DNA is TGTGCCACCAGTGACGGGCCGGAAAGGAGGCAGTTCTTC. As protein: CATSDGPERRQFF.

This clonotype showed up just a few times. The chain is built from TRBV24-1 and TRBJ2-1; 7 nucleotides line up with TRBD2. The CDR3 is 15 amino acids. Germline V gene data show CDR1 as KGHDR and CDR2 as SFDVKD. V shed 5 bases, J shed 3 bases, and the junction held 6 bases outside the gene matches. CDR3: CATSARSSGYNEQFF. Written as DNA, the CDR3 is TGTGCCACCAGTGCGAGGTCTAGCGGCTACAATGAGCAGTTCTTC.

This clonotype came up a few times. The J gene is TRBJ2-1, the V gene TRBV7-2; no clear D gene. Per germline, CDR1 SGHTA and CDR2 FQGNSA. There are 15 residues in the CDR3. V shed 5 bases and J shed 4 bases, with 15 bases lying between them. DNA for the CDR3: TGTGCCAGCAGCCGTCAGGCTCTCGATTACAATGAGCAGTTCTTC. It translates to CASSRQALDYNEQFF.

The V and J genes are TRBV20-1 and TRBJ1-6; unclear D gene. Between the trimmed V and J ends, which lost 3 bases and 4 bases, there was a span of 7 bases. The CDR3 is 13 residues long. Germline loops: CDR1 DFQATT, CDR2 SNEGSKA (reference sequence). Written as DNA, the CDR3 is TGCAGTGCTAGTCGAACGTATAATTCACCCCTCCACTTT. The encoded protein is CSASRTYNSPLHF.